The TCR beta chain described here comes from a study of blood T cell repertoires in COVID-19. Study context: Sites across the United States, Italy and Spain contributed samples from acute and convalescent COVID-19. PBMCs, B-cell-depleted T cells, or T cells were the source of the cDNA or gDNA that made up the material.

The germline gives CDR1 MNHEY, CDR2 SMNVEV (reference sequence). The ends lost 6 bases at V and 3 bases at J; junction bases unmatched: 10. CDR3 length: 15 amino acids. In the original workflow: Scientists estimated how many nucleated cells there were by amplifying reference gene primers. The protocol was immunoSEQ multiplex PCR, while the TCRdb copy is restricted to in-frame clones and leaves out a portion. The D gene and trimming were derived from the DNA, and the V and J assignments and clone size from that table. The table has approximately 94,000 clones, almost 90% seen once. Sequenced: peripheral blood. V usage is TRBV27 and J usage is TRBJ2-7; 8 bases fit TRBD2. The source of this sequence is a woman in her sixties or seventies with acute or convalescent COVID-19. This CDR3 reads CASSPRSGSFYEQYF. The CDR3 region has the DNA TGTGCCAGCAGCCCCAGGAGCGGGAGTTTCTACGAGCAGTACTTC.